This T cell receptor (beta chain) was found in a study of cytomegalovirus exposure and HLA in healthy donors. Study observations and caveats: Productive rates of about 90% or about 30% were seen for most TCR beta V segments in an earlier analysis.

Turning to this clone: The antigen remains unidentified.

Germline CDR1 is KGHSH and CDR2 is LQKENI. The CDR3 sequence is 15 residues long. V lost 6 bases and J 1 base, leaving 15 bases between the germline ends. Both 60 Vbeta primers and 13 Jbeta primers went into the PCR. Clones were sequenced by immunoSEQ multiplex PCR, and TCRdb holds only the in-frame ones, with some missing. Of around 120,000 clones in the sample, roughly three fifths were seen once. Sequencing input: PBMCs. The rearrangement uses TRBV18 and TRBJ2-5; TRBD1 might be the D (6 bases). The clonotype comes from a man aged 35-49 years in good health and CMV-seropositive. The CDR3 loop is CASSNQGPPQETQYF. The DNA of the CDR3 is TGTGCCAGCTCGAACCAGGGGCCCCCCCAAGAGACCCAGTACTTC. Using reference TRBV18 and TRBJ2-5 for the parts outside the CDR3, the full variable domain is NAGVMQNPRHLVRRRGQEARLRCSPMKGHSHVYWYRQLPEEGLKFMVYLQKENIIDESGMPKERFSAEFPKEGPSILRIQQVVRGDSAAYFCASSNQGPPQETQYFGPGTRLLVL.